A single sample gave rise to the 27 T cell receptor beta chains below, sequenced in a study of blood T cell repertoires in COVID-19. Method: immunoSEQ multiplex PCR; TCRdb's copy keeps in-frame clones and lacks some. The sample includes almost 65,000 clones, 80% to 90% seen only once; the top ten take approximately 40%. The sample consisted of peripheral blood. The receptor set was obtained from a woman aged 60-70 years with COVID-19, enrolled during active disease.

The chain links TRBV7-9 to TRBJ1-2; TRBD1 agrees at 7 bases. Looked up from germline, CDR1 is SEHNR and CDR2 is FQNEAQ (reference sequence). This CDR3 region has 17 residues. The V gene end was trimmed by 5 bases and the J gene end by 1 base; junction bases not matched to a gene: 13. The CDR3 region has the DNA TGTGCCAGCAGCCCCGTCGGGAGGGGGCAAGTTAACTATGGCTACACCTTC. As protein: CASSPVGRGQVNYGYTF.

The CDR3 sequence: CASSARQDSGANVLTF. DNA of the CDR3: TGTGCCAGCAGCGCTCGACAGGACTCTGGGGCCAACGTCCTGACTTTC. The rearrangement joins TRBV9 to TRBJ2-6; the D gene is possibly TRBD1 (6 bases). The length of the CDR3 is 16 residues. Looked up from germline, CDR1 is SGDLS and CDR2 is YYNGEE. V was shortened by 3 bases and J by 0 bases, with 10 bases between the two germline ends.

The chain has TRBV5-5 and TRBJ1-1; the match to TRBD1 covers 7 bases. Germline loops: CDR1 SGHKS, CDR2 YYEKEE (reference sequence). The CDR3 covers 15 residues. The V gene end was trimmed by 0 bases and the J gene end by 1 base; junction bases not matched to a gene: 3. The CDR3 DNA is TGTGCCAGCAGCTTGGGGGGGACAGCGAACACTGAAGCTTTCTTT. It translates to CASSLGGTANTEAFF.

The V and J genes are TRBV7-9 and TRBJ1-1, with D uncertain. CDR3 size: 13 residues. Germline CDR1 SEHNR, CDR2 FQNEAQ (reference sequence). Trimming removed 4 bases from V and 1 base from J, with 7 bases in between. CDR3 coding DNA: TGTGCCAGCAGCTGGAACAGGAACACTGAAGCTTTCTTT. This translates into CASSWNRNTEAFF.

In its sample, this clone was seen once. The V gene is TRBV25-1, the J gene TRBJ1-3, with 8 bases fitting TRBD1. V was pared by 0 bases and J by 4 bases, with 8 bases of the junction left unmatched. The CDR3 sequence is 17 residues long. Germline assignment: CDR1 MGHDK and CDR2 SYGVNS. CDR3 sequence reads: CASSEYNLRGLGNTIYF. CDR3 nucleotide sequence: TGTGCCAGCAGTGAATACAACCTCAGGGGGCTGGGAAACACCATATATTTT.

The chain uses TRBV6-5 and TRBJ1-6, with 7 bases identical to TRBD1. Germline lookup yields CDR1 MNHEY and CDR2 SVGAGI. The V gene end was trimmed by 6 bases and the J gene end by 7 bases; junction bases not matched to a gene: 9. The CDR3 is 15 amino acids. CDR3 region: CASRYGGTDNSPLHF. Written as DNA, the CDR3 is TGTGCCAGCAGGTACGGGGGGACAGACAATTCACCCCTCCACTTT.

The gene calls are TRBV10-1 and TRBJ2-7; possibly TRBD2 for D (6 bases). Trimming took off 10 bases at V and 7 bases at J, with 20 bases between the two ends. The germline V gene encodes CDR1 WNHNN and CDR2 SYGVQD (reference sequence). The CDR3 consists of 13 residues. In DNA, the CDR3 is TGCGCCACCGCTCGGGACTCCCGGTCGGAGCAGTACTTC. This gives the protein CATARDSRSEQYF.

The V call is TRBV10-1, the J call TRBJ2-1; TRBD2 agrees at 11 bases. V lost 4 bases, J lost 6 bases, and 8 bases stayed unmatched. This CDR3 contains 16 residues. The germline V gene has CDR1 WNHNN and CDR2 SYGVQD (reference sequence). The CDR3 protein is CASSGLAGTESNEQFF. CDR3 sequence (DNA): TGCGCCAGCAGTGGACTAGCGGGAACAGAATCCAATGAGCAGTTCTTC.

V is TRBV12-5 and J is TRBJ1-2, with D possibly matching TRBD1 (5 bases). The CDR3 sequence is 13 residues long. Trimming stripped 6 bases from V and 9 bases from J, with 17 bases between. The germline gives CDR1 LGHNT, CDR2 FRNRAP. In DNA form, the CDR3 reads TGTGCTAGTGGCTGGGGGGAGGGTTCGCGCTACACCTTC. Protein product: CASGWGEGSRYTF.

Written as DNA, the CDR3 is TGTGCCAGCAGCCAAGAGGGGGGGACAGGGGTAGGGTATGGCTACACCTTC. This codes for CASSQEGGTGVGYGYTF. This chain uses TRBV4-2 with TRBJ1-2; 10 bases map to TRBD1. From germline, CDR1 is LGHNA and CDR2 YNFKEQ. The CDR3 covers 17 residues. With V trimmed by 0 bases and J by 5 bases, 9 bases remained unmatched.

The J gene is TRBJ2-5, the V gene TRBV4-3; 9 nucleotides line up with TRBD1. Looked up from germline, CDR1 is LGHNA and CDR2 is YSLEER. Trimming took 0 bases from V and 5 from J; bases not matched to a gene: 19. The CDR3 runs to 20 residues. CDR3 residues: CASSQDYGTGQIGQWETQYF. The CDR3 DNA is TGCGCCAGCAGCCAAGATTACGGGACAGGGCAGATAGGGCAATGGGAGACCCAGTACTTC.

The chain links TRBV7-9 to TRBJ1-2; the D gene is possibly TRBD1 (6 bases). Trimming stripped 2 bases from V and 2 bases from J, with 15 bases between. Germline CDR1 is SEHNR and CDR2 is FQNEAQ (reference sequence). This CDR3 region has 16 residues. CDR3 in DNA: TGTGCCAGCAGCTTATCTCGACAGGCACTCAACTATGGCTACACCTTC. Translated, it gives CASSLSRQALNYGYTF.

The genes are TRBV7-2 and TRBJ2-1; D unclear. Germline V gene lookup returns CDR1 SGHTA and CDR2 FQGNSA. The V gene lost 6 bases and the J gene lost 4 bases, with 4 bases spanning the gap. The CDR3 is made up of 11 amino acids. The CDR3 nucleotides are TGTGCCAGCAGGTCGTACAATGAGCAGTTCTTC. Its translation is CASRSYNEQFF.

The J gene is TRBJ2-1, the V gene TRBV29-1; no definite D call. Germline CDR1 is SQVTM and CDR2 is ANQGSEA. Trimming shortened V by 2 bases and J by 7 bases, and 15 bases separated the two germline ends. The CDR3 extends over 14 amino acids. CDR3 loop: CSVERSRRVNEQFF. In DNA, the CDR3 is TGCAGCGTTGAACGTAGCCGTCGGGTTAATGAGCAGTTCTTC.

The chain links TRBV30 to TRBJ1-5; D is possibly TRBD1 (5 bases). Germline lookup yields CDR1 GTSNPN and CDR2 SVGIG (reference sequence). V was clipped by 2 bases and J by 4 bases, with 15 bases between them. The length of the CDR3 is 15 residues. CDR3 in amino acids: CAWSRAGQWNQPQHF. In DNA form, the CDR3 reads TGTGCCTGGAGTAGGGCAGGACAATGGAATCAGCCCCAGCATTTT. The variable domain in full, with the rest retrieved from reference TRBV30 and TRBJ1-5, is SQTIHQWPATLVQPVGSPLSLECTVEGTSNPNLYWYRQAAGRGLQLLFYSVGIGQISSEVPQNLSASRPQDRQFILSSKKLLLSDSGFYLCAWSRAGQWNQPQHFGDGTRLSIL.

The rearrangement uses TRBV7-8 and TRBJ1-2; D is perhaps TRBD1 (5 bases). Germline CDR1 SGHVS, CDR2 FQNEAQ. V was trimmed by 5 bases and J by 2 bases, leaving 18 bases between them. The CDR3 is 16 amino acids. The chain's CDR3 is CASSGRQTDRNYGYTF. The CDR3 nucleotides are TGTGCCAGCAGCGGTAGGCAGACAGATCGAAACTATGGCTACACCTTC.

The V gene is TRBV7-8, the J gene TRBJ1-2; 11 nucleotides line up with TRBD1. The CDR3 totals 15 residues. The V and J ends lost 5 bases and 2 bases, in that order; junction bases with no gene match: 4. Germline loops: CDR1 SGHVS, CDR2 FQNEAQ. The CDR3 coding sequence is TGTGCCAGCAGCCTCGGGACAGGGGGAAACTATGGCTACACCTTC. It codes for CASSLGTGGNYGYTF.

The chain couples TRBV18 to TRBJ2-7; TRBD1 agrees at 7 bases. The germline CDR1 and CDR2 sequences are KGHSH and LQKENI. CDR3 length: 14 amino acids. J gave up 4 bases and V 0 bases, and 3 bases lay outside the gene matches. This CDR3 reads CASSPPRTGYEQYF. DNA for the CDR3: TGTGCCAGCTCACCACCCCGGACAGGATACGAGCAGTACTTC. Full variable domain (rest looked up from reference TRBV18 and TRBJ2-7): NAGVMQNPRHLVRRRGQEARLRCSPMKGHSHVYWYRQLPEEGLKFMVYLQKENIIDESGMPKERFSAEFPKEGPSILRIQQVVRGDSAAYFCASSPPRTGYEQYFGPGTRLTVT.

V and J are TRBV5-8 and TRBJ1-2; TRBD1 matches at 7 bases. Per the germline V gene, CDR1 is SGHTS and CDR2 is YDEGEE. With V trimmed by 1 base and J by 7 bases, 10 bases remained unmatched. The CDR3 contains 15 residues. The CDR3 DNA reads as TGTGCCAGCAGCTTGAACGGGGACAGCCTAGGTGGCTACACCTTC. Translated: CASSLNGDSLGGYTF.

The rearrangement uses TRBV4-3 and TRBJ2-1; TRBD2 aligns across 13 bases. CDR3 size: 19 residues. The germline V gene has CDR1 LGHNA and CDR2 YSLEER. The V and J ends lost 4 bases and 0 bases, in that order; junction bases with no gene match: 9. CDR3 coding DNA: TGCGCCAGCAGCCCAGGACTAGCGGGGGATTCAAGCTCCTACAATGAGCAGTTCTTC. This translates into CASSPGLAGDSSSYNEQFF.

The chain has TRBV30 and TRBJ2-3, with D tentatively TRBD2 (6 bases). Germline V gene sequence: CDR1 GTSNPN, CDR2 SVGIG (reference sequence). The CDR3 extends over 15 amino acids. V lost 0 bases and J lost 6, with 16 bases in between. CDR3 DNA: TGTGCCTGGAGTGTACGGGGGAGGCGTAGGGATACGCAGTATTTT. Its translation: CAWSVRGRRRDTQYF.

The chain has TRBV5-5 and TRBJ2-2, with D hard to call. CDR3 length: 15 amino acids. Germline CDR1 reads SGHKS; CDR2 reads YYEKEE (reference sequence). Trimming removed 0 bases from V and 0 bases from J, with 6 bases in between. The CDR3 sequence is CASSLGRTNTGELFF. CDR3 nucleotides: TGTGCCAGCAGCTTGGGCAGGACGAACACCGGGGAGCTGTTTTTT.

The chain couples TRBV4-1 to TRBJ2-6; D perhaps matches TRBD1 (5 bases). V dropped 0 bases and J dropped 0 bases, with 12 bases sitting between them. The CDR3 is 18 residues long. Germline assignment: CDR1 MGHRA and CDR2 YSYEKL. The CDR3 sequence is CASSQETGYTSGANVLTF. CDR3 nucleotides: TGCGCCAGCAGCCAAGAAACAGGATATACCTCTGGGGCCAACGTCCTGACTTTC.

Only one count was recorded for this clone. CDR3 DNA sequence: TGTGCCAGCCGTCGCGGCCCCAGCACCGGGGAGCTGTTTTTT. Protein sequence: CASRRGPSTGELFF. V is TRBV28 and J is TRBJ2-2; no clear D gene. V was trimmed by 8 bases and J by 4 bases, leaving 14 bases between them. The CDR3 extends over 14 amino acids. Germline V gives CDR1 MDHEN, CDR2 SYDVKM. Complete variable domain (other parts from reference TRBV28 and TRBJ2-2): DVKVTQSSRYLVKRTGEKVFLECVQDMDHENMFWYRQDPGLGLRLIYFSYDVKMKEKGDIPEGYSVSREKKERFSLILESASTNQTSMYLCASRRGPSTGELFFGEGSRLTVL.

The chain joins TRBV5-5 to TRBJ2-7; 12 bases line up with TRBD1. CDR1 and CDR2 (germline): SGHKS, YYEKEE (reference sequence). The CDR3 has 16 amino acids. V lost 3 bases and J lost 3; bases outside the gene matches: 7. The CDR3 sequence is CASSSGTGGAIYEQYF. CDR3 bases: TGTGCCAGCAGCTCCGGGACAGGGGGCGCAATCTACGAGCAGTACTTC.

The chain carries TRBV30 and TRBJ1-3; 8 bases align to TRBD1. The CDR3 spans 17 residues. In germline, CDR1 is GTSNPN, CDR2 SVGIG (reference sequence). J lost 3 bases, V lost 1 base, and 11 bases had no gene match. CDR3 in amino acids: CAWSDTQGQGYGNTIYF. CDR3 sequence (DNA): TGTGCCTGGAGTGATACCCAAGGACAGGGCTATGGAAACACCATATATTTT.

The chain links TRBV11-2 to TRBJ1-6; D possibly corresponds to TRBD1 (6 bases). CDR3 size: 16 residues. Trimming took 2 bases from V and 9 from J, leaving 17 bases between them. Germline-derived CDR1 and CDR2 are SGHAT and FQNNGV. CDR3 protein: CASSLLPRGNSSPLHF. The CDR3 nucleotides are TGTGCCAGCAGCTTACTCCCCAGGGGTAACTCTTCACCCCTCCACTTT.